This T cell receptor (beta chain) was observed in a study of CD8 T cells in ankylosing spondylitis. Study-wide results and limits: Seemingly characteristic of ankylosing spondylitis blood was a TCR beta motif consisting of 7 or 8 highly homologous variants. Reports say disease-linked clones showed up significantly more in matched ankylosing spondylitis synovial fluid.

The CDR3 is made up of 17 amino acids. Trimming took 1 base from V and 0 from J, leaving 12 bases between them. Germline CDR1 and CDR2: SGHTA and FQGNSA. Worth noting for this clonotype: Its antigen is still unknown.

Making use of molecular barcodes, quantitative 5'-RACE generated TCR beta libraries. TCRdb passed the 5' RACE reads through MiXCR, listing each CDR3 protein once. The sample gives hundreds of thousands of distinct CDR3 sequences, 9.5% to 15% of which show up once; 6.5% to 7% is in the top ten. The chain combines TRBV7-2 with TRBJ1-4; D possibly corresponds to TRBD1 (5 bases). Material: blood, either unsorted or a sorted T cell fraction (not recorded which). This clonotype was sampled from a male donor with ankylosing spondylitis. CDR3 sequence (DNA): TGTGCCAGCAGCTTAGGGGGCCGTGCGGCAACTAATGAAAAACTGTTTTTT. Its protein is CASSLGGRAATNEKLFF.